The rows below give T cell receptor beta chains drawn from one sample of a study of cytomegalovirus exposure and HLA in healthy donors. Assay: immunoSEQ multiplex PCR; the TCRdb copy retains only in-frame clones and omits some. Here the sample spans some 140,000 clones, 70% to 80% being singletons. The sequenced material came from PBMCs. Receptors originate from a man aged 25 to 40 in good health and CMV-seronegative. CDR3s include the opening cysteine and the closing phenylalanine or tryptophan. A D gene is named only where the DNA matches it firmly. Clone size appears in some rows only: once, few, many, or a class for an expanded clone.

TRBV14	TRBD2	.	TRBJ2-3	CASSQVLAGGEDTQYF	TGTGCCAGCAGCCAAGTGCTAGCGGGGGGTGAAGATACGCAGTATTTT
TRBV12-2	.	.	TRBJ1-1	CASRFSETGKITEAFF	TGTGCAAGTCGCTTTTCCGAGACAGGAAAGATCACTGAAGCTTTCTTT
TRBV28	TRBD2	once	TRBJ2-6	CASIPGGFSGANVLTF	TGTGCCAGCATCCCCGGGGGGTTCTCTGGGGCCAACGTCCTGACTTTC
TRBV19	TRBD1	.	TRBJ1-6	CASSSRDRDHSPLHF	TGTGCCAGTAGTTCCCGGGACAGGGACCATTCACCCCTCCACTTT
TRBV6-1	.	few	TRBJ2-1	CASSEGGVASGSWEQFF	TGTGCCAGCAGTGAAGGCGGGGTAGCCTCCGGTTCGTGGGAGCAGTTCTTC
TRBV20-1	.	.	TRBJ2-7	CSVILDYEQYF	TGCAGTGTTATCCTAGACTACGAGCAGTACTTC
TRBV19	.	once	TRBJ1-4	CASTGRDREKLFF	TGTGCCAGTACTGGGAGAGATCGGGAAAAACTGTTTTTT
TRBV18	.	.	TRBJ1-3	CASSPGEDSGNTIYF	TGTGCCAGCTCACCAGGGGAGGACTCTGGAAACACCATATATTTT
TRBV18	TRBD1	.	TRBJ1-2	CASSPGQGASGYTF	TGTGCCAGCTCACCTGGACAGGGGGCGTCTGGCTACACCTTC
TRBV4-3	TRBD1	.	TRBJ2-5	CASSRFGQGVGETQYF	TGCGCCAGCAGCCGATTCGGACAGGGGGTAGGAGAGACCCAGTACTTC
TRBV2	TRBD1	.	TRBJ1-5	CASRRTGKSNQPQHF	TGTGCCAGCAGACGGACAGGGAAAAGCAATCAGCCCCAGCATTTT
TRBV6-4	TRBD1	few	TRBJ2-3	CASSDGDRHTDTQYF	TGTGCCAGCAGTGACGGGGACAGGCACACAGATACGCAGTATTTT
TRBV28	TRBD1	.	TRBJ1-5	CASTQDRGPSNQPQHF	TGTGCCAGCACCCAGGACAGGGGACCTAGCAATCAGCCCCAGCATTTT
TRBV19	TRBD1	.	TRBJ1-1	CASSPQRRTGEAFF	TGTGCCAGTAGTCCCCAGCGCCGGACAGGGGAAGCTTTCTTT
TRBV7-9	TRBD1	.	TRBJ1-6	CASGGQGLSSPLHF	TGTGCCAGCGGCGGACAGGGATTAAGTTCACCCCTCCACTTT
TRBV2	TRBD2	few	TRBJ2-1	CASSERDYSYNEQFF	TGTGCCAGCAGTGAGCGGGACTACTCCTACAATGAGCAGTTCTTC
TRBV28	TRBD2	.	TRBJ2-2	CASLRGANTGELFF	TGTGCCAGTCTTCGGGGGGCGAACACCGGGGAGCTGTTTTTT
TRBV27	TRBD1	.	TRBJ2-7	CASSRTGGQDEQYF	TGTGCCAGCAGTCGGACAGGGGGCCAAGACGAGCAGTACTTC
TRBV19	.	.	TRBJ1-3	CASSIDGFSGNTIYF	TGTGCCAGTAGTATTGACGGGTTCTCTGGAAACACCATATATTTT
TRBV6-6	TRBD1	few	TRBJ2-7	CASDRQGSSYEQYF	TGTGCCAGCGACCGACAGGGTAGCTCCTACGAGCAGTACTTC
TRBV28	TRBD1	.	TRBJ2-7	CASSSPGTGTYEQYF	TGTGCCAGCAGTTCCCCCGGGACAGGGACCTACGAGCAGTACTTC
TRBV29-1	.	.	TRBJ1-2	CSVEDQTAGGYPF	TGCAGCGTTGAAGATCAGACGGCAGGTGGCTACCCCTTC
TRBV5-8	.	few	TRBJ2-7	CASSLDRAHYEQYF	TGTGCCAGCAGCTTGGACAGGGCACACTACGAGCAGTACTTC
TRBV6-5	.	.	TRBJ1-1	CASSRARNTEAFF	TGTGCCAGCAGCAGGGCACGGAACACTGAAGCTTTCTTT
TRBV9	.	.	TRBJ1-1	CASSPTPDYNTEAFF	TGTGCCAGCAGCCCTACTCCAGACTATAACACTGAAGCTTTCTTT
TRBV4-2	.	.	TRBJ1-5	CASSQDYRGYSNQPQHF	TGTGCCAGCAGCCAAGATTATAGGGGGTATAGCAATCAGCCCCAGCATTTT
TRBV7-6	TRBD1	.	TRBJ2-2	CASSLRGTDPKGELFF	TGTGCCAGCAGCTTACGTGGGACAGACCCTAAGGGGGAGCTGTTTTTT
TRBV7-9	.	.	TRBJ2-5	CASISQGPQETQYF	TGTGCCAGCATCTCACAGGGTCCGCAAGAGACCCAGTACTTC
TRBV5-1	TRBD2	.	TRBJ2-3	CASSLAEAGTTDTQYF	TGCGCCAGCAGCTTGGCCGAAGCGGGGACCACAGATACGCAGTATTTT
TRBV19	.	.	TRBJ1-6	CASSIAGINSPLHF	TGTGCCAGTAGTATAGCAGGGATCAATTCACCCCTCCACTTT
TRBV15	.	.	TRBJ2-3	CATSRDRGGAVADTQYF	TGTGCCACCAGCAGAGATCGGGGCGGGGCGGTGGCAGATACGCAGTATTTT
TRBV2	TRBD1	few	TRBJ1-4	CASTLTGGYEKLFF	TGTGCCAGCACTTTGACAGGGGGTTATGAAAAACTGTTTTTT
TRBV12-5	.	.	TRBJ2-7	CASGELGPSREQYF	TGTGCTAGTGGAGAACTGGGCCCTTCCAGGGAGCAGTACTTC
TRBV30	TRBD1	.	TRBJ1-3	CAWSVGTGMGNTIYF	TGTGCCTGGAGTGTGGGGACAGGGATGGGAAACACCATATATTTT
TRBV19	TRBD2	.	TRBJ2-1	CASSVNRDYQFF	TGTGCCAGTAGTGTAAATCGGGACTATCAGTTCTTC
TRBV5-6	TRBD1	few	TRBJ1-2	CASSSPTGDGGYTF	TGTGCCAGCAGCTCCCCGACAGGGGATGGTGGCTACACCTTC
TRBV11-2	.	once	TRBJ2-7	CASSSNRDEQYF	TGTGCCAGCAGCTCGAACAGGGACGAGCAGTACTTC
TRBV4-3	TRBD1	.	TRBJ2-7	CASSSRTGAYEQYF	TGCGCCAGCAGCTCTCGGACAGGAGCCTACGAGCAGTACTTC
TRBV10-3	.	.	TRBJ2-5	CAISEERETQYF	TGTGCCATCAGTGAGGAGCGGGAGACCCAGTACTTC
TRBV7-9	.	.	TRBJ2-5	CSSSLKPGDSYF	TGTTCCAGCAGCTTAAAACCAGGGGATTCGTACTTC
TRBV27	TRBD1	.	TRBJ1-4	CASSPDRGYSEKLFF	TGTGCCAGCAGTCCAGACAGGGGGTATTCGGAAAAACTGTTTTTT